One and the same sample provided the 15 T cell receptor beta chains below, sequenced in a study of blood T cell repertoires in COVID-19. Sequencing was performed with immunoSEQ multiplex PCR; in TCRdb, only in-frame clones are kept and a portion is missing. Counted here are approximately 180,000 clones, 85% to 90% occurring once; the ten biggest clones make up roughly 2.4%. Sequenced material: PBMCs or T cells enriched from blood (not recorded which). These receptors all come from a woman in her forties with acute COVID-19.

The J gene is TRBJ2-3, the V gene TRBV13; the D gene is possibly TRBD2 (6 bases). The CDR3 extends over 18 amino acids. Trimming cost V 5 bases and J 7 bases, with 28 bases left between them. Germline V lookup: CDR1 PRHDT, CDR2 FYEKMQ (reference sequence). CDR3 loop: CASSLPRPGGAQGYTQYF. In DNA, the CDR3 is TGTGCCAGCAGCCTGCCCCGCCCCGGAGGGGCGCAGGGATATACGCAGTATTTT.

The V and J genes are TRBV5-1 and TRBJ2-3; 8 nucleotides match TRBD1. This CDR3 is built from 13 residues. Unmatched junction bases numbered 4, after V lost 5 bases and J lost 5 bases. Germline loops: CDR1 SGHRS, CDR2 YFSETQ. The CDR3 DNA is TGCGCCAGCAGGACAGGGGCGTTAGATACGCAGTATTTT. Protein: CASRTGALDTQYF.

The chain links TRBV6-5 to TRBJ2-7; 8 bases match TRBD2. Germline assignment: CDR1 MNHEY and CDR2 SVGAGI. The V and J ends lost 8 bases and 3 bases, in that order; junction bases with no gene match: 9. The CDR3 consists of 14 residues. The CDR3 spells CASGPPGGGYEQYF. DNA of the CDR3: TGTGCCAGCGGGCCGCCGGGAGGGGGCTACGAGCAGTACTTC.

The CDR3 protein is CASSLTSGSMNEQFF. DNA of the CDR3: TGTGCCAGCAGCCTCACTAGCGGGAGTATGAATGAGCAGTTCTTC. The genes are TRBV9 and TRBJ2-1; 11 bases are shared with TRBD2. Per the germline V gene, CDR1 is SGDLS and CDR2 is YYNGEE. CDR3 length: 15 amino acids. The ends lost 4 bases at V and 7 bases at J; junction bases unmatched: 7.

This clone was seen only once. The V call is TRBV6-5, the J call TRBJ1-2, with TRBD1 matching 7 bases. Germline V gives CDR1 MNHEY, CDR2 SVGAGI. V was clipped by 0 bases and J by 7 bases; unmatched bases: 5. The CDR3 has 14 amino acids. The CDR3 region is CASSYSRQGGGYTF. The CDR3 region has the DNA TGTGCCAGCAGTTACTCGAGGCAGGGGGGTGGCTACACCTTC.

The genes are TRBV7-9 and TRBJ1-3; the match to TRBD1 covers 9 bases. Germline CDR1 and CDR2: SEHNR and FQNEAQ (reference sequence). CDR3 length: 15 residues. V trimming: 8 bases; J trimming: 6 bases; junction bases outside the gene matches: 11. The CDR3 nucleotides are TGTGCCAGCGGGCGGGACAGGGAAGTAGTAAACACCATATATTTT. This encodes CASGRDREVVNTIYF. Supplemented by reference TRBV7-9 and TRBJ1-3, the full variable domain reads DTGVSQNPRHKITKRGQNVTFRCDPISEHNRLYWYRQTLGQGPEFLTYFQNEAQLEKSRLLSDRFSAERPKGSFSTLEIQRTEQGDSAMYLCASGRDREVVNTIYFGEGSWLTVV.

This sequence joins TRBV28 and TRBJ1-5; tentatively, D is TRBD1 (6 bases). V lost 2 bases to trimming and J lost 7 bases, with 12 bases between them. The CDR3 consists of 14 residues. Germline CDR1 is MDHEN and CDR2 is SYDVKM. For the CDR3, the DNA is TGTGCCAGCAGTTTAGGACAGCTAGCACAGCCCCAGCATTTT. Protein: CASSLGQLAQPQHF.

The chain joins TRBV3-1 (or the pseudogene TRBV3-2) to TRBJ2-4, with a weak D call TRBD1 (6 bases). The CDR3 has 18 amino acids. Trimming removed 1 base at V and 0 bases at J, with 16 bases between. Looked up from germline, CDR1 is LGHDT and CDR2 is YNNKEL (reference sequence). As DNA, the CDR3 is TGTGCCAGCAGCCAAGGAACGACAGGACCTCTAGCCAAAAACATTCAGTACTTC. Translating gives CASSQGTTGPLAKNIQYF.

CDR3 sequence: CAWGIKQTGFNGYTF. CDR3 DNA: TGTGCCTGGGGGATCAAACAGACGGGATTCAATGGCTACACCTTC. The chain has TRBV30 and TRBJ1-2, with D uncertain. The CDR3 spans 15 residues. V shed 5 bases and J shed 6 bases, with 22 bases lying between them. The germline CDR1 and CDR2 sequences are GTSNPN and SVGIG (reference sequence).

J is TRBJ2-7 and V is TRBV4-1; the D is unclear. V gave up 0 bases and J gave up 6 bases, with 9 bases separating them. In germline, CDR1 is MGHRA, CDR2 YSYEKL. CDR3 length equals 13 residues. CDR3 residues: CASSQDPGFEQYF. For the CDR3, the DNA is TGCGCCAGCAGCCAAGATCCCGGGTTCGAGCAGTACTTC.

V is TRBV11-3 and J is TRBJ2-3; a weak D match, TRBD1 (6 bases). The germline V gene encodes CDR1 SGHNT and CDR2 YENEEA. The ends were cut back, 5 bases at V and 2 bases at J, with 11 bases in the middle. CDR3 length: 14 residues. CDR3 protein: CASSTDRTTDTQYF. The CDR3 DNA reads as TGTGCCAGCAGCACAGACAGGACCACAGATACGCAGTATTTT.

The V and J genes are TRBV12-3 or TRBV12-4 and TRBJ1-2; the match to TRBD1 covers 8 bases. The CDR3 loop spans 13 amino acids. V shed 1 base and J 10 bases; nucleotides not matched to a gene: 5. The CDR3 sequence: CASSLGQGADYTF. The CDR3 DNA follows: TGTGCCAGCAGTTTAGGGCAGGGGGCCGACTACACCTTC.

The CDR3 region is CASSLPRQTPDTQYF. CDR3 nucleotide sequence: TGCGCCAGCAGCTTGCCCCGACAGACCCCGGATACGCAGTATTTT. The chain employs TRBV5-1 and TRBJ2-3; TRBD1 is a possible D gene (5 bases). Germline CDR1 and CDR2: SGHRS and YFSETQ. The V end was cut by 1 base, the J end by 6 bases, with 15 bases between. This CDR3 contains 15 residues.

Of note for this clone: The germline gene is not matched at one end of the junction; a read error may be the cause. V usage is TRBV5-1 and J usage is TRBJ2-1; the match to TRBD2 covers 9 bases. Germline values: CDR1 SGHRS, CDR2 YFSETQ. There are 17 residues in the CDR3. In DNA, the CDR3 is TGCGCCCGCAGCTTGGCGGGGGGGAGGGCCCTAGGAGGTGAGCAGTTCTTC. It is translated as CARSLAGGRALGGEQFF.

The chain couples TRBV25-1 to TRBJ2-6, with D possibly matching TRBD1 (5 bases). The CDR3 loop spans 16 amino acids. The V and J ends lost 2 bases and 1 base respectively, with 9 bases between them. Germline CDR1 reads MGHDK; CDR2 reads SYGVNS. In nucleotides, the CDR3 is TGTGCCAGCAGTGAAACAGGAATATCTGGGGCCAACGTCCTGACTTTC. Its protein is CASSETGISGANVLTF.